The rows below give T cell receptor beta chains drawn from one sample of a study of OX40 agonist ivuxolimab in advanced cancers. The data were produced by immunoSEQ multiplex PCR, yet TCRdb's version contains in-frame clones alone and is incomplete. This sample carries approximately 70,000 clones, around 82% of them seen once, and the ten largest clones take approximately 8%. The source was CD4+ or CD8+ T cells sorted from blood, collected in a trial of the OX40 agonist ivuxolimab. These receptors came from an adult with an advanced solid tumor such as melanoma, head and neck, liver or kidney cancer. Each CDR3 is given with its conserved first and last residue. The D gene is left open where the match is weak. A row's size may be missing; if present it is once, few, many or a size class.

v_gene: TRBV2
d_gene: TRBD1
abundance: NA
j_gene: TRBJ2-5
CDR3nt: TGTGCCAGCAGGACAGGGCAAGAGACCCAGTACTTC
CDR3aa: CASRTGQETQYF

v_gene: TRBV9
d_gene: NA
abundance: NA
j_gene: TRBJ2-5
CDR3nt: TGTGCCAGCAGCCTCCCACCGGGGGAGACCCAGTACTTC
CDR3aa: CASSLPPGETQYF

v_gene: TRBV4-1
d_gene: NA
abundance: NA
j_gene: TRBJ1-2
CDR3nt: TGCGCCAGCAGTGCGGGGAAGATCGGGGTTGGCTACACCTTC
CDR3aa: CASSAGKIGVGYTF

v_gene: TRBV5-1
d_gene: NA
abundance: NA
j_gene: TRBJ2-2
CDR3nt: TGCGCCAGCAGTATAAGGGCAGGGAACACCGGGGAGCTGTTTTTT
CDR3aa: CASSIRAGNTGELFF

v_gene: TRBV6-5
d_gene: TRBD1
abundance: NA
j_gene: TRBJ2-3
CDR3nt: TGTGCCAGCAGTTACGGGACAGAACCCACAGATACGCAGTATTTT
CDR3aa: CASSYGTEPTDTQYF

v_gene: TRBV19
d_gene: TRBD2
abundance: NA
j_gene: TRBJ2-1
CDR3nt: TGTGCCAGTAGCCATACTAGCGGGAGTTGGAATGAGCAGTTCTTC
CDR3aa: CASSHTSGSWNEQFF

v_gene: TRBV18
d_gene: NA
abundance: NA
j_gene: TRBJ1-2
CDR3nt: TGTGCCAGCTCACACTTGGACCGACCTCAGGGCAACTATGGCTACACCTTC
CDR3aa: CASSHLDRPQGNYGYTF

v_gene: TRBV5-1
d_gene: TRBD1
abundance: NA
j_gene: TRBJ1-2
CDR3nt: TGCGCCAGCAGCCCAATGGACAGGGTTGGCTACACCTTC
CDR3aa: CASSPMDRVGYTF

v_gene: TRBV4-3
d_gene: NA
abundance: few
j_gene: TRBJ2-6
CDR3nt: TGCGCCAGCAGCCAAGAGACATCCTTCGGGGCTGGGGCCAACGTCCTGACTTTC
CDR3aa: CASSQETSFGAGANVLTF

v_gene: TRBV5-1
d_gene: NA
abundance: many
j_gene: TRBJ2-1
CDR3nt: TGCGCCAGCAGCTTTACCGACAGAGAGAACAATGAGCAGTTCTTC
CDR3aa: CASSFTDRENNEQFF

v_gene: TRBV6-5
d_gene: NA
abundance: few
j_gene: TRBJ1-5
CDR3nt: TGTGCCAGCAGCCTCGACAGGTTCCAGCCCCAGCATTTT
CDR3aa: CASSLDRFQPQHF

v_gene: TRBV23-1
d_gene: TRBD1
abundance: NA
j_gene: TRBJ1-5
CDR3nt: TGCGCCAGCACCAAAGACAGGGGGCAGGATCAGCCCCAGCATTTT
CDR3aa: CASTKDRGQDQPQHF

v_gene: TRBV6-1
d_gene: NA
abundance: NA
j_gene: TRBJ2-7
CDR3nt: TGTGCCAGCAGTGAATATATCGGGGCCCCCTACGAGCAGTACTTC
CDR3aa: CASSEYIGAPYEQYF

v_gene: TRBV15
d_gene: NA
abundance: NA
j_gene: TRBJ2-7
CDR3nt: TGTGCCACCAGCAGAGATCGGGTGTATCCCTACGAGCAGTACTTC
CDR3aa: CATSRDRVYPYEQYF

v_gene: TRBV13
d_gene: NA
abundance: NA
j_gene: TRBJ2-3
CDR3nt: TGTGCCAGCAGCCAGTCACTAGCACGAGCTAGCACAGATACGCAGTATTTT
CDR3aa: CASSQSLARASTDTQYF

v_gene: TRBV4-3
d_gene: NA
abundance: NA
j_gene: TRBJ1-5
CDR3nt: TGCGCCAGCAGCCAAGAATATACTAGCAATCAGCCCCAGCATTTT
CDR3aa: CASSQEYTSNQPQHF

v_gene: TRBV7-3
d_gene: TRBD1
abundance: NA
j_gene: TRBJ1-6
CDR3nt: TGTGCCAGCAGCGCCGATGACAGGGGGACCCTCCACTTT
CDR3aa: CASSADDRGTLHF

v_gene: TRBV14
d_gene: TRBD2
abundance: NA
j_gene: TRBJ2-3
CDR3nt: TGTGCCAGCAGCCAAGGAAGTTGGCTAGCGGGAGATACGCAGTATTTT
CDR3aa: CASSQGSWLAGDTQYF

v_gene: TRBV6-1
d_gene: NA
abundance: NA
j_gene: TRBJ1-4
CDR3nt: TGTGCCAGCAGTGAAGCAACAGGGTGGTACGAAAAACTGTTTTTT
CDR3aa: CASSEATGWYEKLFF

v_gene: TRBV10-3
d_gene: NA
abundance: NA
j_gene: TRBJ2-7
CDR3nt: TGTGCCATGGCCACAGGGATAAGTCCCTACGAGCAGTACTTC
CDR3aa: CAMATGISPYEQYF

v_gene: TRBV10-3
d_gene: NA
abundance: NA
j_gene: TRBJ1-5
CDR3nt: TGTGCCATCAGTGAGTCGGACAAGGGCAATCAGCCCCAGCATTTT
CDR3aa: CAISESDKGNQPQHF

v_gene: TRBV5-1
d_gene: NA
abundance: once
j_gene: TRBJ2-2
CDR3nt: TGCGCCAGCAGCTTAGACGGGACCGGGGAGCTGTTTTTT
CDR3aa: CASSLDGTGELFF

v_gene: TRBV19
d_gene: TRBD1
abundance: once
j_gene: TRBJ2-5
CDR3nt: TGTGCCAGTAGTTCGACAGGGGGGGTTGTCTCTGGATCAGAGACCCAGTACTTC
CDR3aa: CASSSTGGVVSGSETQYF

v_gene: TRBV28
d_gene: NA
abundance: NA
j_gene: TRBJ1-1
CDR3nt: TGTGCCAGCAGTTCTCCGGGAGTTATGAACACTGAAGCTTTCTTT
CDR3aa: CASSSPGVMNTEAFF

v_gene: TRBV10-1
d_gene: TRBD1
abundance: NA
j_gene: TRBJ1-2
CDR3nt: TGCGCCTGTCGTGGAGGGATATATGACAGGGCCTATGGCTACACCTTC
CDR3aa: CACRGGIYDRAYGYTF

v_gene: TRBV19
d_gene: NA
abundance: NA
j_gene: TRBJ1-5
CDR3nt: TGTGCCAGTAGTATACGGTCGGCCGGGCCCCAGCATTTT
CDR3aa: CASSIRSAGPQHF

v_gene: TRBV7-8
d_gene: NA
abundance: NA
j_gene: TRBJ1-6
CDR3nt: TGTGCCAGCAGCGCCTACAGGGTTCGGCCCTATAATTCACCCCTCCACTTT
CDR3aa: CASSAYRVRPYNSPLHF

v_gene: TRBV6-1
d_gene: NA
abundance: NA
j_gene: TRBJ2-7
CDR3nt: TGTGCCAGCAGCCAACAGGTCGCCTCCGGGGAGCAGTACTTC
CDR3aa: CASSQQVASGEQYF

v_gene: TRBV5-1
d_gene: TRBD2
abundance: NA
j_gene: TRBJ2-3
CDR3nt: TGCGCCAGCAGGGTGGCGGGGGATGGAGATACGCAGTATTTT
CDR3aa: CASRVAGDGDTQYF

v_gene: TRBV7-2
d_gene: NA
abundance: NA
j_gene: TRBJ2-7
CDR3nt: TGTGCCAGCAGCTTAGCGGGGGGCACCTACGAGCAGTACTTC
CDR3aa: CASSLAGGTYEQYF

v_gene: TRBV6-1
d_gene: NA
abundance: NA
j_gene: TRBJ1-2
CDR3nt: TGTGCCAGCAGTTCAGGGACGGGCCGGGACTATGGCTACACCTTC
CDR3aa: CASSSGTGRDYGYTF

v_gene: TRBV18
d_gene: NA
abundance: NA
j_gene: TRBJ1-3
CDR3nt: TGTGCCAGCTCACCACCTGGGGGGGCCCTCTCTGGAAACACCATATATTTT
CDR3aa: CASSPPGGALSGNTIYF

v_gene: TRBV6-5
d_gene: TRBD1
abundance: NA
j_gene: TRBJ2-7
CDR3nt: TGTGCCAGCAGTACCTGGACAGGGGCATCCTACGAGCAGTACTTC
CDR3aa: CASSTWTGASYEQYF

v_gene: TRBV19
d_gene: NA
abundance: NA
j_gene: TRBJ1-1
CDR3nt: TGTGCCAGTAGCCTGGGGTGGGGGTCTGAAGCTTTCTTT
CDR3aa: CASSLGWGSEAFF

v_gene: TRBV7-9
d_gene: NA
abundance: NA
j_gene: TRBJ1-3
CDR3nt: TGTGCCAGCAGCTTGGTTCCTGGAAACACCATATATTTT
CDR3aa: CASSLVPGNTIYF

v_gene: TRBV19
d_gene: NA
abundance: NA
j_gene: TRBJ1-1
CDR3nt: TGTGCCAGTAGCAGAGAAGGGCGGAACACTGAAGCTTTCTTT
CDR3aa: CASSREGRNTEAFF

v_gene: TRBV9
d_gene: TRBD2
abundance: NA
j_gene: TRBJ2-1
CDR3nt: TGTGCCAGCAGCGGGGGACTAGCGGCCTCCGAGGAGTTCTTC
CDR3aa: CASSGGLAASEEFF

v_gene: TRBV7-2
d_gene: NA
abundance: NA
j_gene: TRBJ1-4
CDR3nt: TGTGCCAGCAGCCCAGGGGACACCCCGAGGGAAAAACTGTTTTTT
CDR3aa: CASSPGDTPREKLFF

v_gene: TRBV5-1
d_gene: TRBD2
abundance: NA
j_gene: TRBJ2-5
CDR3nt: TGCGCCAGCAGCTTTAGCGGGGGAAGAGGAGAGACCCAGTACTTC
CDR3aa: CASSFSGGRGETQYF

v_gene: TRBV7-2
d_gene: NA
abundance: NA
j_gene: TRBJ2-1
CDR3nt: TGTGCCAGCAGCTCCTCGAGCTACAATGAGCAGTTCTTC
CDR3aa: CASSSSSYNEQFF

v_gene: TRBV2
d_gene: TRBD2
abundance: NA
j_gene: TRBJ2-2
CDR3nt: TGTGCCAGCAGTGAGGCGGGAGGGCTCGGCGGGGAGCTGTTTTTT
CDR3aa: CASSEAGGLGGELFF

v_gene: TRBV19
d_gene: TRBD1
abundance: NA
j_gene: TRBJ1-1
CDR3nt: TGTGCCAGTAAAGGCGTACGGCAGGGGGACACTGAAGCTTTCTTT
CDR3aa: CASKGVRQGDTEAFF

v_gene: TRBV10-3
d_gene: TRBD1
abundance: NA
j_gene: TRBJ2-6
CDR3nt: TGTGCCATCACTTCGACAGGGGGTTTTGGGGCCAACGTCCTGACTTTC
CDR3aa: CAITSTGGFGANVLTF

v_gene: TRBV6-1
d_gene: NA
abundance: NA
j_gene: TRBJ1-6
CDR3nt: TGTGCCAGCAGGGTTGAGAGCTCCTATAATTCACCCCTCCACTTT
CDR3aa: CASRVESSYNSPLHF

v_gene: TRBV19
d_gene: NA
abundance: NA
j_gene: TRBJ2-6
CDR3nt: TGTGCCAGTAGTGAAACGGGCTCTGGGGCCAACGTCCTGACTTTC
CDR3aa: CASSETGSGANVLTF

v_gene: TRBV9
d_gene: TRBD2
abundance: NA
j_gene: TRBJ2-3
CDR3nt: TGTGCCAGCAACCCTAGCGGGGCCACAGATACGCAGTATTTT
CDR3aa: CASNPSGATDTQYF

v_gene: TRBV5-4
d_gene: TRBD1
abundance: NA
j_gene: TRBJ1-3
CDR3nt: TGTGCCAGCAGAGGAGACAGGGCCTCTGGAAACACCATATATTTT
CDR3aa: CASRGDRASGNTIYF

v_gene: TRBV10-3
d_gene: TRBD1
abundance: NA
j_gene: TRBJ2-1
CDR3nt: TGTGCCATTAAGACCCCGGACAGGGATGGCGATGAGCAGTTCTTC
CDR3aa: CAIKTPDRDGDEQFF

v_gene: TRBV9
d_gene: TRBD2
abundance: NA
j_gene: TRBJ2-3
CDR3nt: TGTGCCAGCAGCCGACTAGCGGGGACGGATACGCAGTATTTT
CDR3aa: CASSRLAGTDTQYF

v_gene: TRBV4-3
d_gene: NA
abundance: once
j_gene: TRBJ1-1
CDR3nt: TGCGCCAGCAGCCTCACCCCCCGGGCTGAGGGGACTGAAGCTTTCTTT
CDR3aa: CASSLTPRAEGTEAFF

v_gene: TRBV5-1
d_gene: NA
abundance: NA
j_gene: TRBJ1-1
CDR3nt: TGCGCCAGCAGCTTCCTTTACAACGACGAGGCTGAAGCTTTCTTT
CDR3aa: CASSFLYNDEAEAFF

v_gene: TRBV7-9
d_gene: NA
abundance: NA
j_gene: TRBJ1-5
CDR3nt: TGTGCCAGCAGCTCCCGCGAGGGCAATCAGCCCCAGCATTTT
CDR3aa: CASSSREGNQPQHF

v_gene: TRBV6-6
d_gene: TRBD1
abundance: NA
j_gene: TRBJ2-7
CDR3nt: TGTGCCAGCAGGCGGACGACAGGGGGCTACGAGCAGTACTTC
CDR3aa: CASRRTTGGYEQYF

v_gene: TRBV28
d_gene: TRBD1
abundance: NA
j_gene: TRBJ1-2
CDR3nt: TGTGCCAGCAGTACCGGGACAGACTATGGCTACACCTTC
CDR3aa: CASSTGTDYGYTF